The entry that follows covers one TCR beta chain sequence. The target antigen is unknown. The table came from immunoSEQ multiplex PCR; TCRdb's copy has only in-frame clones and leaves some out. In the table there are around 160,000 clones, roughly nine tenths of which are singletons. The J segment lost 4 bases and the V segment lost 5 bases, leaving 8 bases of the junction unmatched. Germline values: CDR1 LNHDA, CDR2 SQIVND (reference sequence). The CDR3 loop spans 15 amino acids. This entry is derived from a study of T cell responses to AZD1222 COVID-19 vaccine. The study's findings and limits: Clonal diversity may have been underestimated, and the donors were mostly white British, with more females than males. It was only a handful of AZD1222 recipients who were seropositive at baseline.

The rearrangement uses TRBV19 and TRBJ1-2; 9 positions agree with TRBD1. The sample here was peripheral blood, taken 28 days after the second AZD1222 dose. The receptor's source is an adult who received the AZD1222 COVID-19 vaccine. In nucleotides, the CDR3 is TGTGCCAGTAGTTTTTTTGGACAGGGGAGCTATGGCTACACCTTC. This sequence encodes CASSFFGQGSYGYTF.